This entry lists 19 T cell receptor beta chains sequenced from one sample in a study of lymphopenia after photon versus proton radiotherapy. Sequencing used immunoSEQ multiplex PCR; TCRdb keeps in-frame clones, though not all of them. This table holds some 55,000 clones, 83% found once. Sequenced here: peripheral blood, sampled from a patient treated with photon-based radiotherapy. The receptors stem from a man aged 50 to 60 with gastric cancer.

This clone was counted once. This sequence joins TRBV19 and TRBJ2-2, with 10 nucleotides matching TRBD2. V lost 7 bases and J lost 0; bases outside the gene matches: 5. Germline CDR1 LNHDA, CDR2 SQIVND (reference sequence). There are 16 residues in the CDR3. CDR3 DNA sequence: TGTGCCAGTATACGAAGCGGGAGGGCGAACACCGGGGAGCTGTTTTTT. Protein: CASIRSGRANTGELFF.

This rearrangement joins TRBV19 to TRBJ2-2; the D gene is possibly TRBD1 (6 bases). Germline V gene data show CDR1 as LNHDA and CDR2 as SQIVND (reference sequence). Trimming pared 2 bases from V and 1 base from J, leaving 8 bases between. The CDR3 has 15 residues. The chain's CDR3 is CASSIQGRNTGELFF. DNA for the CDR3: TGTGCCAGTAGTATACAGGGGCGGAACACCGGGGAGCTGTTTTTT.

The chain uses TRBV18 and TRBJ2-1; TRBD2 might be the D (5 bases). Trimming stripped 6 bases from V and 5 bases from J, with 14 bases between. Looked up from germline, CDR1 is KGHSH and CDR2 is LQKENI. This CDR3 is 14 amino acids long. The CDR3 nucleotides read TGTGCCAGCTCTCCGTCCCAGCGGAACAATGAGCAGTTCTTC. It is translated as CASSPSQRNNEQFF.

This chain joins TRBV4-1 and TRBJ2-7, with TRBD1 matching over 9 bases. Germline assignment: CDR1 MGHRA and CDR2 YSYEKL. Unmatched junction bases numbered 11, after V lost 4 bases and J lost 1 base. The CDR3 is 17 amino acids. CDR3 nucleotides: TGCGCCAGCAGCCCTACCGGGACAGGGCGGGGGTCCTACGAGCAGTACTTC. Translated: CASSPTGTGRGSYEQYF.

The CDR3 DNA reads as TGTGCCAGCAGTGAGCGGGAGGGTTACTACGAGCAGTACTTC. Its translation is CASSEREGYYEQYF. This chain connects TRBV2 to TRBJ2-7; 9 bases agree with TRBD2. Trimming took 3 bases from V and 3 from J; bases not matched to a gene: 3. The CDR3 is 14 amino acids. Germline CDR1 SNHLY, CDR2 FYNNEI.

To note about this clone: A read error is likely here: a far larger clone is one base away. The gene calls are TRBV11-3 and TRBJ1-1; D ambiguous. Germline lookup yields CDR1 SGHNT and CDR2 YENEEA. The V end was cut by 5 bases, the J end by 1 base, with 5 bases between. CDR3 length: 12 residues. Here the CDR3 DNA reads TGTGCCAGCAGCGAGGGGAACACTGAAGCTTTCTTT. Its protein product is CASSEGNTEAFF.

The rearrangement uses TRBV27 and TRBJ2-1, with 7 bases identical to TRBD1. Germline CDR1 MNHEY, CDR2 SMNVEV (reference sequence). CDR3 length equals 15 residues. Germline trimming cut 9 bases from V and 0 bases from J; bases unmatched to any gene: 8. The DNA for the CDR3 is TGTGCCAGTAATCCGGGACAGAGCTCCTACAATGAGCAGTTCTTC. The encoded protein is CASNPGQSSYNEQFF.

J is TRBJ1-2 and V is TRBV7-8, with 8 bases fitting TRBD1. The CDR3 loop spans 15 amino acids. Per the germline V gene, CDR1 is SGHVS and CDR2 is FQNEAQ. With 1 base clipped from V and 4 bases from J, the junction kept 5 bases outside the gene matches. Here the CDR3 reads CASSLGSGGGYGYTF. Written as DNA, the CDR3 is TGTGCCAGCAGCTTAGGTTCAGGGGGCGGCTATGGCTACACCTTC.

This clone appeared once. The genes are TRBV7-7 and TRBJ1-4, with 7 bases matching TRBD1. From germline, CDR1 is SSHAT and CDR2 FNYEAQ (reference sequence). The ends lost 7 bases at V and 8 bases at J; junction bases unmatched: 10. The CDR3 is 14 residues long. The CDR3 sequence: CASTTSRQGEKLFF. CDR3 coding DNA: TGTGCCAGCACCACGTCAAGACAGGGCGAAAAACTGTTTTTT.

The rearrangement joins TRBV30 to TRBJ1-1; D unresolved. The CDR3 has 14 amino acids. Germline CDR1 is GTSNPN and CDR2 is SVGIG (reference sequence). The V gene lost 4 bases and the J gene lost 3 bases, with 15 bases spanning the gap. The CDR3 DNA is TGTGCCTGGAAAGCTTCCCCGGCGGACACTGAAGCTTTCTTT. Its protein is CAWKASPADTEAFF.

This clone has more than one count but fewer than ten. The chain employs TRBV28 and TRBJ2-7, with 7 bases lining up with TRBD1. V lost 3 bases and J lost 6; bases outside the gene matches: 11. The CDR3 has 15 amino acids. Germline V gene sequence: CDR1 MDHEN, CDR2 SYDVKM. CDR3 bases: TGTGCCAGCAGTTTTGGGACAGATTGGGATTCCGAGCAGTACTTC. Translated: CASSFGTDWDSEQYF.

The V call is TRBV5-6, the J call TRBJ1-3, with D possibly matching TRBD1 (5 bases). Trimming removed 0 bases from V and 6 bases from J, with 10 bases in between. This CDR3 has 14 residues. Germline V gene data show CDR1 as SGHDT and CDR2 as YYEEEE. CDR3 region: CASSLGQNTNTIYF. Written as DNA, the CDR3 is TGTGCCAGCAGCTTGGGACAGAACACAAACACCATATATTTT.

The rearrangement uses TRBV6-5 and TRBJ2-5; TRBD1 is a possible D gene (6 bases). Trimming took off 5 bases at V and 5 bases at J, with 6 bases between the two ends. Looked up from germline, CDR1 is MNHEY and CDR2 is SVGAGI. This CDR3 has 11 residues. The CDR3 region is CASSRGETQYF. CDR3 bases: TGTGCCAGCAGTAGGGGGGAGACCCAGTACTTC.

This CDR3 reads CATSYGRTDTQYF. CDR3 DNA: TGTGCCACCAGCTACGGACGGACGGATACGCAGTATTTT. This chain connects TRBV19 to TRBJ2-3; D not resolved. CDR3 length: 13 amino acids. CDR1 LNHDA and CDR2 SQIVND come from the germline V gene (reference sequence). The V end was cut by 10 bases, the J end by 6 bases, with 17 bases between.

This clone is a singleton in its sample. Within the sample, other DNA sequences also encode this same CDR3. This chain links TRBV2 with TRBJ1-1; no reliable D call. The V and J ends lost 4 bases and 5 bases respectively, with 5 bases between them. Per germline, CDR1 SNHLY and CDR2 FYNNEI. CDR3 length equals 11 residues. CDR3 sequence reads: CASSVGTEAFF. The CDR3 nucleotides read TGTGCCAGCAGTGTAGGGACTGAAGCTTTCTTT.

The chain is built from TRBV5-6 and TRBJ2-7, with TRBD1 matching over 8 bases. Germline lookup yields CDR1 SGHDT and CDR2 YYEEEE. V trimming: 4 bases; J trimming: 7 bases; junction bases outside the gene matches: 7. The CDR3 has 13 residues. DNA of the CDR3: TGTGCCAGCAGCCGGGACAGGTTTATGGAGCAGTACTTC. Translating gives CASSRDRFMEQYF.

The gene calls are TRBV2 and TRBJ1-1; TRBD1 agrees at 7 bases. Germline CDR1 and CDR2: SNHLY and FYNNEI. This CDR3 contains 12 residues. The V segment lost 8 bases and the J segment 9 bases; nucleotides outside the gene matches: 9. This chain's CDR3 is CASGWDRKKAFF. The CDR3 DNA is TGTGCCAGCGGCTGGGACAGAAAGAAAGCTTTCTTT.

CDR3 amino acids: CASIMTVTSGANVLTF. The CDR3 nucleotides are TGTGCCAGCATCATGACAGTTACCTCTGGGGCCAACGTCCTGACTTTC. The chain uses TRBV7-2 and TRBJ2-6, with D tentatively TRBD1 (5 bases). CDR1 SGHTA and CDR2 FQGNSA come from the germline V gene. The V and J ends lost 7 bases and 0 bases respectively, with 13 bases between them. CDR3 length: 16 amino acids.

The gene calls are TRBV5-1 and TRBJ2-4; either TRBD1 or TRBD2 may fit D (5 bases each). CDR1 and CDR2 (germline): SGHRS, YFSETQ. Trimming shortened V by 4 bases and J by 3 bases, and 23 bases separated the two germline ends. This CDR3 has 18 amino acids. The CDR3 spells CASSPSSGTDHGKNIQYF. In DNA, the CDR3 is TGCGCCAGCAGCCCCTCCTCTGGGACGGATCACGGCAAAAACATTCAGTACTTC.